This is a list of T cell receptor beta chains from one sample in a study of shared clonotypes between healthy human individuals. Sequenced by immunoSEQ multiplex PCR; TCRdb stores in-frame clones only, minus some. The data show around 500,000 clones, with 81% seen just once and roughly 13% held by the top ten. The source material was PBMCs. Source of these receptors: a woman between 35 and 50 years old in good health. Some clones in this sample may be carry-over from other donors' samples. The CDR3 runs from the conserved cysteine through the conserved F or W. The order of the fields is J gene, V gene, CDR3 protein.

TRBJ2-5 TRBV5-1 CASSLGATGQETQYF
TRBJ2-7 TRBV4-1 CASRQQGTGGYVQYF
TRBJ2-5 TRBV4-1 CASSHNGQNQETQYF
TRBJ1-2 TRBV19 CASSIDARGPYGYTF
TRBJ2-1 TRBV5-4 CASSIAILNEQFF
TRBJ2-7 TRBV29-1 CSVVPEGYEQYF
TRBJ1-2 TRBV14 CASSRANYGYTF
TRBJ2-7 TRBV2 CASSELAGAGEQYF
TRBJ2-7 TRBV5-1 CASSPGLAGWFSYEQYF
TRBJ1-5 TRBV28 CASSSGQGLQPQHF
TRBJ2-7 TRBV9 CASGRQGDLYEQYF
TRBJ2-1 TRBV27 CASSMGGGRALFEQFF
TRBJ2-5 TRBV25-1 CASSGTGRVETQYF
TRBJ1-1 TRBV2 CASSNRRGAEAFF
TRBJ1-5 TRBV28 CASSPRRRVQPQHF
TRBJ2-1 TRBV4-2 CASSQRSGTSGDSYNEQFF
TRBJ2-5 TRBV5-1 CASSYALGQETQYF
TRBJ1-2 TRBV7-8 CASSLGGDNYGYTF
TRBJ2-4 TRBV6-5 CASSVSLRAKNIQYF
TRBJ2-1 TRBV27 CASSLWSYNEQFF
TRBJ1-5 TRBV19 CASTEGINQPQHF
TRBJ1-1 TRBV11-2 CASSLDSAEAFF
TRBJ2-3 TRBV5-4 CATGGSGGERTDTQYF
TRBJ1-5 TRBV2 CASSLELYSNQPQHF
TRBJ2-3 TRBV28 CASSFLGASGGATDTQYF
TRBJ1-5 TRBV18 CASSLDSQPQHF
TRBJ1-5 TRBV30 CAWSVQRDQPQHF
TRBJ2-4 TRBV9 CASSVDDGARNIQYF
TRBJ2-3 TRBV18 CASSPSDTQYF
TRBJ1-2 TRBV28 CALGGTEYGYTF
TRBJ2-3 TRBV7-2 CASSLGAGGTDTQYF
TRBJ2-7 TRBV28 CASSRAGGIYEQYF
TRBJ2-1 TRBV18 CASSPRQWGYNEQFF
TRBJ2-1 TRBV11-3 CASSSGTYNEQFF
TRBJ2-7 TRBV15 CATSRDRGLGEQYF
TRBJ1-3 TRBV7-9 CASSIGTAANTIYF
TRBJ2-1 TRBV7-7 CASSNRTGSSYNEQFF